This is a list of T cell receptor beta chains from one sample in a study of shared clonotypes between healthy human individuals. Clones were read by immunoSEQ multiplex PCR, and TCRdb kept only the in-frame ones, dropping some. The sample has around 1.9 million clones, 93% seen once. Specimen: naive CD8+ T cells from PBMCs. These receptor sequences come from a man younger than 35 in good health. Some clones in this sample may be carry-over from other donors' samples. Each CDR3 is given with its conserved first and last residue.

TRBV6-1	TRBJ2-5	15	CASTLYRGERETQYF
TRBV5-4	TRBJ1-2	12	CASSAGRQGYTF
TRBV7-9	TRBJ1-2	14	CASLEGTPDYGYTF
TRBV6-4	TRBJ2-1	16	CASSEGQGRVYNEQFF
TRBV7-9	TRBJ1-4	17	CASSFDVRDATNEKLFF
TRBV11-2	TRBJ2-1	17	CASNSRGLAGSYNEQFF
TRBV28	TRBJ2-7	18	CASSLETGTSGNSYEQYF
TRBV7-9	TRBJ2-2	16	CASSFSQGANTGELFF
TRBV9	TRBJ2-3	16	CASSAQAASSTDTQYF
TRBV7-8	TRBJ2-1	16	CASSLAWTGVGNEQFF
TRBV2	TRBJ1-5	13	CASSEVGNQPQHF
TRBV6-6	TRBJ1-1	15	CASSYPRGMRTEAFF
TRBV4-3	TRBJ2-7	15	CASSERTSRSYEQYF
TRBV11-2	TRBJ2-3	16	CASSLALLRGTDTQYF
TRBV2	TRBJ2-2	14	CASSQNGGTGELFF
TRBV27	TRBJ2-7	16	CASSLRPQGGGYEQYF
TRBV7-7	TRBJ2-5	16	CASSPPQGPFQETQYF
TRBV7-3	TRBJ2-3	17	CASSLTPSGSLTDTQYF
TRBV10-3	TRBJ1-1	14	CAISEWTENTEAFF
TRBV5-1	TRBJ2-6	16	CASSRETVSGANVLTF
TRBV19	TRBJ2-7	16	CASSIGPVAAVGEQYF
TRBV4-2	TRBJ2-7	16	CASSQEVAGTIYEQYF
TRBV9	TRBJ2-4	13	CASSAGTQNIQYF
TRBV9	TRBJ2-7	14	CASSVGVSVDEQYF
TRBV5-4	TRBJ2-7	15	CASSPRTSGSYEQYF
TRBV4-3	TRBJ2-1	13	CASSQAQNNEQFF
TRBV19	TRBJ1-2	17	CASSIPYLQGRNYGYTF
TRBV28	TRBJ1-4	11	CASSLREKLFF
TRBV7-2	TRBJ1-5	14	CASSAGWGWQPQHF
TRBV7-9	TRBJ2-7	16	CASSPRGGGELYEQYF
TRBV4-1	TRBJ2-5	18	CASSPLGARESPQETQYF
TRBV6-5	TRBJ2-7	12	CASSTSWDEQYF
TRBV2	TRBJ2-7	15	CASSDGAGDIYEQYF
TRBV11-2	TRBJ2-5	12	CASSLGRETQYF
TRBV4-2	TRBJ1-2	13	CASSEGQTYGYTF
TRBV30	.	12	CAWMAGSYEQYF
TRBV27	TRBJ2-7	16	CASRRDMAGDLYEQYF
TRBV5-6	TRBJ2-7	14	CASSLAGHTYEQYF
TRBV7-3	TRBJ2-7	15	CASSLDGTGSYEQYF
TRBV5-1	TRBJ2-7	16	CASSYDRDSLAYEQYF
TRBV28	TRBJ1-2	13	CASSLARLAGYTF